The 30 T cell receptor beta chains given below trace back to one sample, sequenced in a study of TIL therapy for anti-PD-1-resistant metastatic lung cancer. Sequencing used immunoSEQ v3. Clones were read by immunoSEQ multiplex PCR, and TCRdb kept only the in-frame ones, dropping some. The profile shows some 32,000 clones, about 79% of them singletons. The time point: pre-treatment sample, taken before nivolumab and TIL therapy. Sequenced material: blood, taken at baseline. The receptors were sampled from a woman aged 30-79 years with non-small cell lung cancer.

This sequence joins TRBV11-2 and TRBJ2-1, with 10 bases aligning to TRBD1. The CDR3 is made up of 18 amino acids. V dropped 2 bases and J dropped 9; count of bases not matched to a gene: 16. Germline loops: CDR1 SGHAT, CDR2 FQNNGV. Written as DNA, the CDR3 is TGTGCCAGCAGCTTAATTGGAAGGGACAGGGGTACAAATTTTGAGCAGTTCTTC. Translated, it gives CASSLIGRDRGTNFEQFF.

The gene calls are TRBV10-3 and TRBJ1-6; 8 nucleotides match TRBD1. The CDR3 is made up of 17 amino acids. Per the germline V gene, CDR1 is ENHRY and CDR2 is SYGVKD. V was clipped by 3 bases and J by 6 bases; unmatched bases: 10. CDR3 coding DNA: TGTGCCATCAGTGACCCTCCAGGGGGCAGCTTTAATTCACCCCTCCACTTT. Its protein product is CAISDPPGGSFNSPLHF.

V is TRBV5-1 and J is TRBJ2-7; TRBD2 aligns across 10 bases. Germline CDR1 and CDR2: SGHRS and YFSETQ. The V gene end was trimmed by 4 bases and the J gene end by 7 bases; junction bases not matched to a gene: 8. This CDR3 region has 14 residues. CDR3 protein: CASSGAGGPGEQYF. The CDR3 DNA sequence: TGCGCCAGCAGCGGAGCGGGAGGGCCCGGGGAGCAGTACTTC.

This clone was observed a single time. DNA for the CDR3: TGTGCCAGCAGCCTATTACAGGTGGCCTACGAGCAGTACTTC. Protein product: CASSLLQVAYEQYF. This chain uses TRBV5-6 with TRBJ2-7, with TRBD1 as a possible D gene (5 bases). Trimming pared 4 bases from V and 2 bases from J, leaving 13 bases between. The germline V gene encodes CDR1 SGHDT and CDR2 YYEEEE. The CDR3 loop spans 14 amino acids.

V and J are TRBV18 and TRBJ1-2; possibly TRBD1 for D (5 bases). With 2 bases removed from V and 2 bases from J, the gap between germline ends came to 6 bases. Germline V lookup: CDR1 KGHSH, CDR2 LQKENI. CDR3 length: 13 amino acids. As DNA, the CDR3 is TGTGCCAGCTCACCAGACAGAAACTATGGCTACACCTTC. Protein sequence: CASSPDRNYGYTF.

CDR3 in amino acids: CASSSGFDSNQPQHF. The CDR3 nucleotides read TGTGCCAGCAGCTCAGGGTTTGATAGCAATCAGCCCCAGCATTTT. The chain links TRBV5-4 to TRBJ1-5; TRBD1 might be the D (5 bases). The CDR3 is 15 residues long. Germline lookup yields CDR1 SGHNT and CDR2 YYREEE (reference sequence). V lost 3 bases and J 0 bases, leaving 10 bases between the germline ends.

The V call is TRBV9, the J call TRBJ1-1; D not resolved. CDR1 SGDLS and CDR2 YYNGEE come from the germline V gene. The CDR3 totals 17 residues. V lost 3 bases and J lost 3, with 21 bases in between. CDR3 sequence: CASSARNRRGIYTEAFF. CDR3 sequence (DNA): TGTGCCAGCAGCGCCCGTAACCGAAGAGGGATTTACACTGAAGCTTTCTTT.

This clone was seen only a few times. The chain combines TRBV4-2 with TRBJ2-7, with 7 bases lining up with TRBD2. V trimming: 2 bases; J trimming: 0 bases; junction bases outside the gene matches: 4. CDR1 is LGHNA, CDR2 YNFKEQ, per germline. The CDR3 loop spans 15 amino acids. This CDR3 is CASSQLAESSYEQYF. CDR3 nucleotide sequence: TGTGCCAGCAGCCAACTAGCGGAGAGCTCCTACGAGCAGTACTTC.

The gene calls are TRBV9 and TRBJ2-5; TRBD2 agrees at 7 bases. The V gene's germline CDR1 is SGDLS and CDR2 YYNGEE. The CDR3 covers 16 residues. The V gene end was trimmed by 4 bases and the J gene end by 2 bases; junction bases not matched to a gene: 11. As DNA, the CDR3 is TGTGCCAGCAGCCAGTGGGAGGGCCGAGATCAAGAGACCCAGTACTTC. This translates into CASSQWEGRDQETQYF.

The V call is TRBV19, the J call TRBJ2-5; D remains unclear. The germline V gene encodes CDR1 LNHDA and CDR2 SQIVND (reference sequence). This CDR3 has 12 residues. The V end lost 8 bases, the J end lost 5 bases, and 12 bases lay between the germline ends. The CDR3 loop is CASRESGETQYF. CDR3 bases: TGTGCCAGTCGAGAGTCCGGGGAGACCCAGTACTTC.

The chain combines TRBV9 with TRBJ1-2, with 7 bases lining up with TRBD1. V lost 3 bases to trimming and J lost 3 bases; unmatched junction nucleotides: 8. The germline V gene has CDR1 SGDLS and CDR2 YYNGEE. The CDR3 consists of 15 residues. The CDR3 reads CASSAEGGYDYGYTF. DNA for the CDR3: TGTGCCAGCAGCGCGGAAGGGGGCTACGACTATGGCTACACCTTC.

This clone was recorded only once. The chain employs TRBV7-2 and TRBJ2-2, with a possible D match to TRBD1 (6 bases). V was pared by 5 bases and J by 6 bases, with 10 bases between. The germline gives CDR1 SGHTA, CDR2 FQGNSA. The CDR3 spans 13 residues. CDR3 nucleotides: TGTGCCAGCAGCCGTCCAGGGGCCGGGGAGCTGTTTTTT. This sequence encodes CASSRPGAGELFF.

The V and J genes are TRBV5-6 and TRBJ2-2; 7 bases line up with TRBD2. The V gene's germline CDR1 is SGHDT and CDR2 YYEEEE. The CDR3 is made up of 14 amino acids. The junction had 7 bases not matched to a gene; V was cut back by 5 bases and J by 6 bases. The CDR3 nucleotides read TGTGCCAGCAGGGCCTGGGAGGGCCCCGGGGAGCTGTTTTTT. It yields the protein CASRAWEGPGELFF.

The chain uses TRBV15 and TRBJ2-2; D perhaps matches TRBD1 (6 bases). The CDR3 is 15 residues long. Per the germline V gene, CDR1 is LNHNV and CDR2 is YYDKDF (reference sequence). V lost 0 bases to trimming and J lost 6 bases, with 11 bases between them. CDR3: CATSRDFTGSGELFF. For the CDR3, the DNA is TGTGCCACCAGCAGAGATTTCACAGGGTCCGGGGAGCTGTTTTTT.

The J gene is TRBJ2-3, the V gene TRBV19; D gene unclear. This CDR3 has 14 residues. The V gene's germline CDR1 is LNHDA and CDR2 SQIVND (reference sequence). V lost 5 bases, J lost 1 base, and 10 bases lay in between. Written as DNA, the CDR3 is TGTGCCAGTAGTGGTCCCCGGGGCACAGATACGCAGTATTTT. It yields the protein CASSGPRGTDTQYF. Supplemented by reference TRBV19 and TRBJ2-3, the full variable domain reads DGGITQSPKYLFRKEGQNVTLSCEQNLNHDAMYWYRQDPGQGLRLIYYSQIVNDFQKGDIAEGYSVSREKKESFPLTVTSAQKNPTAFYLCASSGPRGTDTQYFGPGTRLTVL.

This clone occurred a few times. V and J are TRBV6-6 and TRBJ1-2, with D perhaps matching TRBD1 (5 bases). The CDR3 length is 13 residues. V was trimmed by 2 bases and J by 7 bases, leaving 11 bases between them. The germline V gene encodes CDR1 MNHNY and CDR2 SVGAGI (reference sequence). The chain's CDR3 is CASSYSREGGYTF. The CDR3 coding sequence is TGTGCCAGCAGTTACAGCAGGGAGGGTGGCTACACCTTC.

This clone is a singleton in its sample. V usage is TRBV6-1 and J usage is TRBJ2-5, with a weak D call TRBD1 (6 bases). This CDR3 is 14 amino acids long. The germline V gene has CDR1 MNHNS and CDR2 SASEGT. The V and J ends lost 1 base and 5 bases respectively, with 11 bases between them. The CDR3 loop reads CASSEDQRGETQYF. The CDR3 DNA reads as TGTGCCAGCAGTGAAGACCAAAGGGGGGAGACCCAGTACTTC.

The CDR3 region is CASSRIVWGETQYF. The CDR3 DNA sequence: TGTGCCAGCTCTAGAATTGTCTGGGGGGAGACCCAGTACTTC. This chain joins TRBV18 and TRBJ2-5; either TRBD1 or TRBD2 may supply D (5 bases each). The V gene lost 6 bases and the J gene lost 5 bases, with 16 bases spanning the gap. Germline V lookup: CDR1 KGHSH, CDR2 LQKENI. The CDR3 has 14 residues.

This clone was counted once. The chain recombines TRBV6-1 with TRBJ2-7; D possibly corresponds to TRBD1 (6 bases). The CDR3 loop spans 14 amino acids. V was pared by 5 bases and J by 2 bases, with 13 bases between. Germline CDR1 is MNHNS and CDR2 is SASEGT. As DNA, the CDR3 is TGTGCCAGCAGTCGGGACAAAGGGACCTACGAGCAGTACTTC. This translates into CASSRDKGTYEQYF.

The sample holds a few counts of this clone. This rearrangement joins TRBV27 to TRBJ1-5; D is unclear. CDR1 and CDR2 from the germline V gene are MNHEY and SMNVEV (reference sequence). This CDR3 contains 14 residues. Between the trimmed V and J ends, which lost 4 bases and 0 bases, there was a span of 7 bases. CDR3: CASSSIYSNQPQHF. As DNA, the CDR3 is TGTGCCAGCAGTTCCATCTATAGCAATCAGCCCCAGCATTTT.

This chain uses TRBV5-4 with TRBJ2-7; D may correspond to TRBD1 or TRBD2 (5 bases each). The germline gives CDR1 SGHNT, CDR2 YYREEE (reference sequence). Trimming took 0 bases from V and 6 from J, leaving 10 bases between them. The CDR3 has 13 amino acids. Here the CDR3 reads CASSLGGKTEQYF. The CDR3 nucleotides are TGTGCCAGCAGCTTGGGGGGGAAGACCGAGCAGTACTTC.

The rearrangement joins TRBV28 to TRBJ2-1; D perhaps matches TRBD1 (7 bases). The length of the CDR3 is 15 residues. Trimming took 6 bases from V and 0 from J, leaving 12 bases between them. CDR1 is MDHEN and CDR2 is SYDVKM in the germline V gene. CDR3 DNA: TGTGCCAGCAGAAATCAGGGGGGCTCCTACAATGAGCAGTTCTTC. As protein: CASRNQGGSYNEQFF.

This chain links TRBV14 with TRBJ2-3; no definite D call. Per the germline V gene, CDR1 is SGHDN and CDR2 is FVKESK. This CDR3 comprises 12 residues. Trimming removed 4 bases at V and 6 bases at J, with 8 bases between. The CDR3 DNA is TGTGCCAGCAGCCGACTTTGGGATACGCAGTATTTT. Protein sequence: CASSRLWDTQYF.

By share, this clone counts as medium-sized. V is TRBV5-4 and J is TRBJ1-1; D remains unclear. Trimming took off 6 bases at V and 0 bases at J, with 15 bases between the two ends. CDR3 size: 15 residues. The germline V gene has CDR1 SGHNT and CDR2 YYREEE (reference sequence). The CDR3 DNA is TGTGCCAGCAACCCCATTGGGGAATTGAACACTGAAGCTTTCTTT. It is translated as CASNPIGELNTEAFF. Looking up the rest from reference TRBV5-4 and TRBJ1-1 gives the full variable domain: ETGVTQSPTHLIKTRGQQVTLRCSSQSGHNTVSWYQQALGQGPQFIFQYYREEENGRGNFPPRFSGLQFPNYSSELNVNALELDDSALYLCASNPIGELNTEAFFGQGTRLTVV.

The J gene is TRBJ2-1, the V gene TRBV5-8, with 7 positions matching TRBD2. The germline V gene encodes CDR1 SGHTS and CDR2 YDEGEE. This CDR3 region has 14 residues. J was trimmed by 9 bases and V by 9 bases; bases with no gene match: 15. The CDR3 sequence: CANREPGGKSEQFF. The CDR3 DNA follows: TGTGCCAACCGGGAACCGGGAGGAAAAAGTGAGCAGTTCTTC.

The chain joins TRBV4-2 to TRBJ1-1; D possibly corresponds to TRBD1 (5 bases). The CDR3 spans 17 residues. V was shortened by 0 bases and J by 3 bases, with 17 bases between the two germline ends. From germline, CDR1 is LGHNA and CDR2 YNFKEQ. CDR3 protein: CASSQEGQGNWYTEAFF. In nucleotides, the CDR3 is TGTGCCAGCAGCCAAGAAGGACAAGGGAACTGGTACACTGAAGCTTTCTTT.

This clone was observed a few times. The V gene is TRBV7-2, the J gene TRBJ2-1, with 9 bases matching TRBD2. Trimming took 6 bases from V and 8 from J; bases not matched to a gene: 8. CDR3 size: 14 residues. CDR1 and CDR2 from the germline V gene are SGHTA and FQGNSA. CDR3 protein: CASRRVAGADEQFF. The DNA of the CDR3 is TGTGCCAGCAGGAGGGTAGCGGGAGCTGATGAGCAGTTCTTC. Using reference TRBV7-2 and TRBJ2-1 for the parts outside the CDR3, the full variable domain is GAGVSQSPSNKVTEKGKDVELRCDPISGHTALYWYRQSLGQGLEFLIYFQGNSAPDKSGLPSDRFSAERTGGSVSTLTIQRTQQEDSAVYLCASRRVAGADEQFFGPGTRLTVL.

A few counts support this clone. The chain is built from TRBV7-8 and TRBJ2-3; D unresolved. V was pared by 1 base and J by 8 bases, with 13 bases between. The length of the CDR3 is 14 residues. The V gene's germline CDR1 is SGHVS and CDR2 FQNEAQ. The CDR3 loop reads CASSLEVGPSTQYF. The CDR3 DNA reads TGTGCCAGCAGCTTAGAAGTAGGTCCAAGTACGCAGTATTTT.

This chain uses TRBV5-1 with TRBJ2-1; TRBD1 is a possible D gene (5 bases). CDR1 and CDR2 from the germline V gene are SGHRS and YFSETQ. V gave up 0 bases and J gave up 10 bases, with 11 bases separating them. The CDR3 loop spans 13 amino acids. CDR3 nucleotide sequence: TGCGCCAGCAGCTTGGAGCAGTGGACAGAGCAGTTCTTC. Translated, it gives CASSLEQWTEQFF.

The V and J genes are TRBV5-6 and TRBJ2-3, with 8 bases fitting TRBD2. Per germline, CDR1 SGHDT and CDR2 YYEEEE. Trimming at V came to 4 bases and at J to 4 bases, leaving 20 bases not matched to a gene. This CDR3 has 19 residues. CDR3 nucleotide sequence: TGTGCCAGCAGCCGGGAGGGCTTTCCCGGGAGGATTAGGGCAGATACGCAGTATTTT. The encoded protein is CASSREGFPGRIRADTQYF.